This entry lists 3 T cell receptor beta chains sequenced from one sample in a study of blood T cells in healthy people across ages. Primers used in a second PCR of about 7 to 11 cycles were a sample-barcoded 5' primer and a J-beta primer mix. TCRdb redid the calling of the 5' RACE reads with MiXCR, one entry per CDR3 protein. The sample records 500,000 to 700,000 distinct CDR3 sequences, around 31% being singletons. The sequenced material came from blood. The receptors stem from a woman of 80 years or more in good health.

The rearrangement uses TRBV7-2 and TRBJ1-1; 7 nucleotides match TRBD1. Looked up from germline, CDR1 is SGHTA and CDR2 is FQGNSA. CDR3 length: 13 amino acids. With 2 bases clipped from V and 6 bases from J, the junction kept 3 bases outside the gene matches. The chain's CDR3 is CASSLTGVAEAFF. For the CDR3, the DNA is TGTGCCAGCAGCTTAACAGGGGTCGCTGAAGCTTTCTTT.

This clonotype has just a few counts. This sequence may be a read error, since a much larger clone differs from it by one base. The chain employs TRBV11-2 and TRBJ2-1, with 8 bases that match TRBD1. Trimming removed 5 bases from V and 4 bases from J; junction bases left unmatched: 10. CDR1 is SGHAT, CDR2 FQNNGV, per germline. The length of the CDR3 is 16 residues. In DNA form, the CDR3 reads TGTGCCAGCAGCCCCCGGGACAGGAAGGCTTACAATGAGCAGTTCTTC. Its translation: CASSPRDRKAYNEQFF. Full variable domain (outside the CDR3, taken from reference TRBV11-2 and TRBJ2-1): EAGVAQSPRYKIIEKRQSVAFWCNPISGHATLYWYQQILGQGPKLLIQFQNNGVVDDSQLPKDRFSAERLKGVDSTLKIQPAKLEDSAVYLCASSPRDRKAYNEQFFGPGTRLTVL.

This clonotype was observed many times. CDR3 protein: CASSLDGGRTDTQYF. DNA of the CDR3: TGTGCCAGCAGCCTAGATGGGGGGCGCACAGATACGCAGTATTTT. J is TRBJ2-3 and V is TRBV7-2; D tentatively fits TRBD1 or TRBD2 (6 bases each). Germline CDR1 SGHTA, CDR2 FQGNSA. The CDR3 spans 15 residues. V gave up 5 bases and J gave up 1 base, with 13 bases separating them.